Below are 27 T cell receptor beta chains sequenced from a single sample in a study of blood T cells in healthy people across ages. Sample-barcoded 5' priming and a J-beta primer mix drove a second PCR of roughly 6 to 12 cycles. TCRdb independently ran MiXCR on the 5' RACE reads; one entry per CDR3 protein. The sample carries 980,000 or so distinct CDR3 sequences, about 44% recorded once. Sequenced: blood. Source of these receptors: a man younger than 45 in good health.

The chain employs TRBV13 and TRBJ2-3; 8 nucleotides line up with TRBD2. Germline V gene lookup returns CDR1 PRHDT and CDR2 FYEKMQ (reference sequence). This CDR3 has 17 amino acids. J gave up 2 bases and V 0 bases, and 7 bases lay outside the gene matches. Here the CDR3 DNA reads TGTGCCAGCAGCTTAGGATCGGGCGGGGGGCCCACAGATACGCAGTATTTT. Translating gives CASSLGSGGGPTDTQYF.

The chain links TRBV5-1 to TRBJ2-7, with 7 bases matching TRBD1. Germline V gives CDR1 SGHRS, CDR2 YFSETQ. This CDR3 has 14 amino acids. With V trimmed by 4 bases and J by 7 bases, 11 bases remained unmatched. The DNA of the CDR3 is TGCGCCAGCAGCGAGGGGGCGCCCCTCAATGAGCAGTACTTC. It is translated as CASSEGAPLNEQYF.

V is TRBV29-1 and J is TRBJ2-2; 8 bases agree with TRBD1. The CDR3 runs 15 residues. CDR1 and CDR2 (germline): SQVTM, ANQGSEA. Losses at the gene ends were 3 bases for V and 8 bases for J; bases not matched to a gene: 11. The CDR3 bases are TGCAGCGTTGACAGGGGGCGCGGGTTTGGTGGGGAGCTGTTTTTT. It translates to CSVDRGRGFGGELFF.

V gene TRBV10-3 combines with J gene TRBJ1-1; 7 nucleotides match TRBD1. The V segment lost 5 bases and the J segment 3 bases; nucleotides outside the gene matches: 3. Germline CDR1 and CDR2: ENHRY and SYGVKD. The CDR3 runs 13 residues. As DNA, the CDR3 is TGTGCCATCAGTCGGGACAGAGACACTGAAGCTTTCTTT. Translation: CAISRDRDTEAFF.

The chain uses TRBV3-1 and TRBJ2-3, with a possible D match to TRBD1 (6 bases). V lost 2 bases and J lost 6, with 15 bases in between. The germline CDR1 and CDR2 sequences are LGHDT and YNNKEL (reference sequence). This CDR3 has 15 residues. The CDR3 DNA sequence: TGTGCCAGCAGCCAACTGGCAGGGGAAGGCGATACGCAGTATTTT. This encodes CASSQLAGEGDTQYF.

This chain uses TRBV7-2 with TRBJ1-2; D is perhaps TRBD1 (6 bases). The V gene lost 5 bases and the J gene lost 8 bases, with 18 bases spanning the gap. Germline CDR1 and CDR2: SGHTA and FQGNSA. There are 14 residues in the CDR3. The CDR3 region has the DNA TGTGCCAGCAGCACCTACAGGGAGGAGAGGGGCTACACCTTC. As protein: CASSTYREERGYTF.

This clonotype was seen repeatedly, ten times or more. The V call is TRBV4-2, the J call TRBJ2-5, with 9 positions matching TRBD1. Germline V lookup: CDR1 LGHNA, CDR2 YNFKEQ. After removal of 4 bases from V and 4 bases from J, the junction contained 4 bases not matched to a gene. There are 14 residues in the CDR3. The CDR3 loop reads CASSPGQGGETQYF. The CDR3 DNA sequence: TGTGCCAGCAGCCCGGGACAGGGCGGAGAGACCCAGTACTTC.

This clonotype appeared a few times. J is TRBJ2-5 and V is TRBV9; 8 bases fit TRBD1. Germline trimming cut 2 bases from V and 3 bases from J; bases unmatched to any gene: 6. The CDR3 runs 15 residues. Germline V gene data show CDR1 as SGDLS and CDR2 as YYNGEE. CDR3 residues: CASSVGQDPKETQYF. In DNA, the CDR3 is TGTGCCAGCAGCGTGGGACAGGACCCAAAAGAGACCCAGTACTTC.

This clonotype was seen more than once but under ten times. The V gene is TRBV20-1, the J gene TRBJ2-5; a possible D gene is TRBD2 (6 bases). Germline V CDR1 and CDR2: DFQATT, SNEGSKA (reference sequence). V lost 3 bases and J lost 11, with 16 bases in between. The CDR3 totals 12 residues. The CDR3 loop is CSASGGEDEQYF. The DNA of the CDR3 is TGCAGTGCTAGCGGCGGGGAGGATGAGCAGTACTTC.

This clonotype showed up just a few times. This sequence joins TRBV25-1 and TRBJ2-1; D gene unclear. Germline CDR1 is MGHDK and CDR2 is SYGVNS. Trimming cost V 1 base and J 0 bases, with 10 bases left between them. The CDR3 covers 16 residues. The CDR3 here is CASSEWKVVSYNEQFF. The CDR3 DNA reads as TGTGCCAGCAGTGAATGGAAGGTCGTCTCCTACAATGAGCAGTTCTTC.

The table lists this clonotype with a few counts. The CDR3 coding sequence is TGCGCCAGCAGCTCGGGACAGAATCCGACTATTGGCTACACCTTC. This encodes CASSSGQNPTIGYTF. The chain employs TRBV5-1 and TRBJ1-2; TRBD1 aligns across 7 bases. CDR1 SGHRS and CDR2 YFSETQ come from the germline V gene. The CDR3 spans 15 residues. V shed 3 bases, J shed 7 bases, and the junction held 12 bases outside the gene matches.

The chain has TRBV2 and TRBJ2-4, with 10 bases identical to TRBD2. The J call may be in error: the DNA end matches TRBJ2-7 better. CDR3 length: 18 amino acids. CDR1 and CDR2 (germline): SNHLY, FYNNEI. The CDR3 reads CASSARRLAGVRYYEQYF. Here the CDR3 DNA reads TGTGCCAGCAGCGCGAGGCGGCTAGCGGGGGTCCGATACTACGAGCAGTACTTC.

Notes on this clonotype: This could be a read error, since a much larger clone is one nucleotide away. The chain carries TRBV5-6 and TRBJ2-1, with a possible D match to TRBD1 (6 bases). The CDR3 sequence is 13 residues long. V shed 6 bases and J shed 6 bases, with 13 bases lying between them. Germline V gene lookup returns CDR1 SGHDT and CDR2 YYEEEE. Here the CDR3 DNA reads TGTGCCAGCATGGGGGCGAACTGCAATGAGCAGTTCTTC. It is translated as CASMGANCNEQFF.

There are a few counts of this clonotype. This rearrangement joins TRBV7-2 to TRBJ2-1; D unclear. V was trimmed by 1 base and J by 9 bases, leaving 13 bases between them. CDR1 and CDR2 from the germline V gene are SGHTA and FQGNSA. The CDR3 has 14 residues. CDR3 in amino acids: CASSLDYLVSEQFF. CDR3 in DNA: TGTGCCAGCAGCTTAGATTACCTAGTCAGTGAGCAGTTCTTC.

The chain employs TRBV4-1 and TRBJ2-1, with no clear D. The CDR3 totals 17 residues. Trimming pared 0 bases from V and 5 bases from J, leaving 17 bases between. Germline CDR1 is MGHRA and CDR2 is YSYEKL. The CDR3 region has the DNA TGCGCCAGCAGCCAAGATACGGCTGAACAATGGCACAATGAGCAGTTCTTC. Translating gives CASSQDTAEQWHNEQFF.

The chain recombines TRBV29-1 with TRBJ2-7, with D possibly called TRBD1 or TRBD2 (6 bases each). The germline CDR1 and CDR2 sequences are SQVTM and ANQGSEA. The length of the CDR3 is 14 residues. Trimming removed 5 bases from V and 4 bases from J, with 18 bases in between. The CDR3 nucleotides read TGCAGCGTTTCCGGGGAAAGGGGGGCATACGAGCAGTACTTC. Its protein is CSVSGERGAYEQYF.

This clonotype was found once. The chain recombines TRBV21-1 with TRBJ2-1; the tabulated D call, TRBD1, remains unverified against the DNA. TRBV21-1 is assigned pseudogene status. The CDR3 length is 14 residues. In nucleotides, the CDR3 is TGTGCCAGCAGCAAACAGGGTAGCTCACAGACCCAGTTCTTC. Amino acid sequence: CASSKQGSSQTQFF.

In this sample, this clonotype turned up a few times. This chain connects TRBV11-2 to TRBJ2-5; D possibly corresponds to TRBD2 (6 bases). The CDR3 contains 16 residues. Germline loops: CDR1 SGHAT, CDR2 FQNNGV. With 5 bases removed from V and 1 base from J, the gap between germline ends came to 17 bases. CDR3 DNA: TGTGCCAGCAGCCCAGTGGAGGGGCAGTTCCAAGAGACCCAGTACTTC. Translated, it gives CASSPVEGQFQETQYF.

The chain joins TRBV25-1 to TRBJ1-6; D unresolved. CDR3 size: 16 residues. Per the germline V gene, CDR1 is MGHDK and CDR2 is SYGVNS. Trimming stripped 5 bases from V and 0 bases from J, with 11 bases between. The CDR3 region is CASSRTINSYNSPLHF. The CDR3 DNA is TGTGCCAGCAGTCGCACTATTAACTCCTATAATTCACCCCTCCACTTT.

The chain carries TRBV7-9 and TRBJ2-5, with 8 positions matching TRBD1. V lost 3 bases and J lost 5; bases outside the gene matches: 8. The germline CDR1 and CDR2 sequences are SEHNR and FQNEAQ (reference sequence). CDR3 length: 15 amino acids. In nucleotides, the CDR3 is TGTGCCAGCAGCTTCAGTCAGGGGGCATCGGAGACCCAGTACTTC. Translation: CASSFSQGASETQYF.

Written as DNA, the CDR3 is TGTGCCAGCAGTTCCCCCACCAGGGGGTCGTGGGATACGCAGTATTTT. Residues: CASSSPTRGSWDTQYF. The V call is TRBV28, the J call TRBJ2-3, with 7 nucleotides matching TRBD1. CDR1 and CDR2 (germline): MDHEN, SYDVKM. Losses at the gene ends were 4 bases for V and 6 bases for J; bases not matched to a gene: 13. This CDR3 has 16 amino acids.

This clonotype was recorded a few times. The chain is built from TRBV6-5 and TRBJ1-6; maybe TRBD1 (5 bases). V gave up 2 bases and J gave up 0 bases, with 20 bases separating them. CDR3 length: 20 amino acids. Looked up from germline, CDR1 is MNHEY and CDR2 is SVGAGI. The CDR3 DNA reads TGTGCCAGCAGTTACCAAGGCTTACAGGCCGCGAGCTCCTATAATTCACCCCTCCACTTT. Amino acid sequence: CASSYQGLQAASSYNSPLHF.

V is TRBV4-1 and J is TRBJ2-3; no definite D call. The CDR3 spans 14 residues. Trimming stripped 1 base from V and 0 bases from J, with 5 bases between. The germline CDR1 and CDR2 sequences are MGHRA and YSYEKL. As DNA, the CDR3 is TGCGCCAGCAGCCAAGTCACCAGCACAGATACGCAGTATTTT. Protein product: CASSQVTSTDTQYF.

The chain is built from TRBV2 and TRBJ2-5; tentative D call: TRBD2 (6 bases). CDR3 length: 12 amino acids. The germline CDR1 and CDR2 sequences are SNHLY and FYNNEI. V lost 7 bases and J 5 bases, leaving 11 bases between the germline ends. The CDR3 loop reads CASKLASETQYF. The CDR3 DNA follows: TGTGCCAGCAAACTAGCTAGTGAGACCCAGTACTTC.

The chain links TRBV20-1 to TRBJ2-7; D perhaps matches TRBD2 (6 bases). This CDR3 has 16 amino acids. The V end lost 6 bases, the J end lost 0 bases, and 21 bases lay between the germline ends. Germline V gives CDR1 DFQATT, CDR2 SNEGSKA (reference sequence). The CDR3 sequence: CSAIRGGVAVSYEQYF. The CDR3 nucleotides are TGCAGTGCCATTAGAGGTGGAGTAGCGGTCTCCTACGAGCAGTACTTC.

The CDR3 region is CASSQNGLSSYNEQFF. Here the CDR3 DNA reads TGTGCCAGCAGCCAAAACGGGTTATCTTCCTACAATGAGCAGTTCTTC. The chain carries TRBV6-5 and TRBJ2-1; D gene unclear. CDR3 length: 16 amino acids. Germline lookup yields CDR1 MNHEY and CDR2 SVGAGI. The V end was cut by 6 bases, the J end by 1 base, with 16 bases between.

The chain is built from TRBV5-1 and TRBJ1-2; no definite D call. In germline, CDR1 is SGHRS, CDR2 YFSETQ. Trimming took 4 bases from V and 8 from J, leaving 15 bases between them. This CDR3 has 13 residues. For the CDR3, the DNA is TGCGCCAGCAGCCTTGGAGATACGACAGGCTACACCTTC. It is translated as CASSLGDTTGYTF.